This T cell receptor beta chain was observed in a study of cytotoxic CD8 clonotypes in ibrutinib-treated CLL (dated by TCRdb to the early 2020s). General notes on the study: The cohort included around 16 treatment-naive and 11 relapsed/refractory patients; some 18 were IGHV unmutated. Responses were partial in some 24 patients and complete in 2; after median around 65 months follow-up, roughly 15 stayed in remission and roughly twelve progressed. The response samples were drawn at a median of roughly eleven months into treatment, with a range of roughly 6 to 36 months. On average, each sample had roughly 230,000 productive templates and approximately 100,000 productive rearrangements. Longitudinal samples were available for about 30% of the roughly 90 trial participants. Cryopreserved peripheral blood mononuclear cells were obtained before treatment, at response, and at either sustained remission or disease progression.

The germline V gene (reference sequence) gives CDR1 as MNHEY and CDR2 as SMNVEV. V and J lose 3 bases and 0 bases, and a span of 12 bases separates them. The CDR3 spans 16 residues, from the cysteine through the phenylalanine. Just the 48-base CDR3 DNA is kept, in frame starting at base 1. On a MiSeq, deep resolution sequencing aimed for a depth between 1 in 1 million and 1 in 200,000 T cells, with each clonotype covered about 9.9x on average. TCR beta libraries were generated with the immunoSEQ hsTCRB Kit. The authors' pipeline ran thus. The data were analyzed with ImmunoSEQ Analyzer and ImmunoSEQ Data Assistant, and V, D and J gene assignments followed IMGT definitions. Clonality, which ranges from 0 to 1, was calculated by subtracting the normalized Shannon entropy of productive rearrangement frequencies from one. Only overrepresented clonotypes making up at least 0.05% of each patient's repertoire were included in the public clonotype analysis. Repertoires from some twelve age-matched healthy donors in immuneACCESS were used as clonality controls. Not all clones reach the TCRdb copy of this immuneACCESS table, which keeps in-frame sequences only. Checked studies attribute under half of the gap to unresolved V genes and leave the rest unexplained. For V, J and clone size, that table is used; D and trimming come from the DNA. The sample has approximately 12,000 clones on record, less than 80% of them singletons. Of the sample, roughly 25% falls within the top ten clones.

For TCR beta library preparation, approximately 1.8 micrograms of genomic DNA was extracted from cryopreserved PBMCs. High-throughput TCR beta sequencing was performed on longitudinal blood samples from CLL patients receiving ibrutinib monotherapy. The patients took part in an open-label, single-center phase 2 trial of ibrutinib monotherapy. As to this clone: The antigen it binds to is not known. No base quality information exists; no much larger clone differs at one position.

General conclusions and limits of the study: Public clonotypes were found to be uncommon and were observed to contract or remain stable during treatment; the increase in clonality was shown to reflect expansion of private clonotypes at ibrutinib response. At ibrutinib response clonality went up, during sustained remission it held steady, and at progression it dropped back toward baseline. Sampling times were not matched between patients in sustained remission and patients whose disease was progressing, and lymph node repertoires were not examined. At baseline, clonality was higher than in age-matched healthy donors and showed a strong correlation with circulating CD8+ T-cell counts.

The sequence derives from a human donor with chronic lymphocytic leukemia. The chain is made from TRBV27 and TRBJ1-3; no D segment can be confidently identified. This specimen consisted of PBMCs, obtained before ibrutinib treatment. The bases are TGTGCCAGCAGTTTTAGAGGGCCCTCCTCTGGAAACACCATATATTTT. Its protein product is CASSFRGPSSGNTIYF.